This T cell receptor beta chain appears in the sequencing data of a study of blood T cell repertoires in COVID-19 (dated by TCRdb to about 2020). About the study as a whole: Samples from collaborators originated in the United States, Italy and Spain and spanned both the acute and convalescent phases of COVID-19. The repertoires were released in a freely available public database intended as a resource for research on the immune response to SARS-CoV-2. Subjects who had been exposed to COVID-19, were actively infected with it, or had recovered from it provided the deeply sampled blood TCRbeta repertoires that made up the dataset. The prospective study material was composed of cDNA or gDNA derived from T cells, B-cell-depleted T cells, or PBMCs. Where available, HLA class I and class II types were obtained from metadata supplied by the sample provider rather than from assay-based typing. The samples were drawn from the first 160 participants of the ongoing ImmuneRACE study and from 950 to 1,500 subjects provided by 6 global collaborators. A de-identified subject ID, COVID-19 status, age in years and sex were almost always included in the sample metadata.

Broad study findings and their caveats: Clinical and demographic metadata were provided uncurated, with the amount varying by source and participant.

The collaborating institutions used their own protocols to collect whole blood in K2EDTA tubes. Collaborator samples were shipped for TCRbeta analysis as frozen whole blood, isolated PBMCs, or DNA extracted from either sample type. As concerns this clone: No cognate antigen has been identified for it. Within one base of it there is no much larger clone, and no base qualities were kept.

The V and J ends are trimmed by 6 bases and 5 bases, leaving 16 bases between them. The germline V gene (reference sequence) yields SEHNR for CDR1 and FQNEAQ for CDR2. The CDR3 goes from the cysteine to the phenylalanine over 14 residues. Solely the CDR3 DNA is kept, with 42 bases framed from the first base. TCRbeta CDR3 regions were amplified from genomic DNA using the immunoSEQ Assay, a bias-controlled multiplex PCR. In the source study's methods: The number of nucleated cells in each sample was estimated by amplification of reference gene primers within the assay. To quantify the absolute abundance of each unique TCRbeta CDR3 rearrangement, sequence reads were collapsed and filtered. Productive Simpson clonality was computed per sample as the square root of Simpson's diversity index over productive rearrangements. TCRdb limited this immuneACCESS table to in-frame rearrangements with V and J called. A share of clones is missing; checked studies link under half to unresolved V genes, and the rest is unexplained. V and J calls and clone size follow that table, whereas D and trimming were derived from the DNA. The sample profile shows about 520,000 clones; 75% to 90% of them were found once. The top ten clones comprise more than 3% of the sample.

The sequence links TRBV7-9 to TRBJ1-1; the D gene is perhaps TRBD1, from 6 matching bases. The sequence was obtained from a human donor in a cohort sampled during active COVID-19. The sample comprised peripheral blood. CDR3 region: CASRLTGRGTEAFF. The DNA is as follows: TGTGCCAGCAGACTTACAGGGAGGGGGACTGAAGCTTTCTTT.